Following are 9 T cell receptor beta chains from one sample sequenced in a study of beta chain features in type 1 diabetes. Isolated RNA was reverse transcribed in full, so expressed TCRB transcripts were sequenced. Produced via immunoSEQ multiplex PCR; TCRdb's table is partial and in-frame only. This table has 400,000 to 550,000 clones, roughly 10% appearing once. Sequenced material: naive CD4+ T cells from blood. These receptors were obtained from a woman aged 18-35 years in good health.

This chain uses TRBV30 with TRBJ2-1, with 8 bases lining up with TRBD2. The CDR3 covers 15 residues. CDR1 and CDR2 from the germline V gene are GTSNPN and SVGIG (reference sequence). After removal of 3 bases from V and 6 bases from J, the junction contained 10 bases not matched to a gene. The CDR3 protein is CAWRTPGTRSNEQFF. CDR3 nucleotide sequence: TGTGCCTGGAGGACCCCGGGGACTAGATCCAATGAGCAGTTCTTC.

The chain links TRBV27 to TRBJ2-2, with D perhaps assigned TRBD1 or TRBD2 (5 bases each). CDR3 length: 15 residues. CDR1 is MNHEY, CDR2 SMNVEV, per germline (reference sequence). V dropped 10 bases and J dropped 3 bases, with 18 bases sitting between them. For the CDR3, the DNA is TGTGCCACACGATCGGGGACCTATTACACCGGGGAGCTGTTTTTT. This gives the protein CATRSGTYYTGELFF.

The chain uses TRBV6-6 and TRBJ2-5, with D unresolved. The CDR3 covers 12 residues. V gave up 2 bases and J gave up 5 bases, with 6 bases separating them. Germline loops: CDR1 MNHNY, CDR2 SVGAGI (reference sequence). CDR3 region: CASSYDIETQYF. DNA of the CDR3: TGTGCCAGCAGTTACGACATTGAGACCCAGTACTTC.

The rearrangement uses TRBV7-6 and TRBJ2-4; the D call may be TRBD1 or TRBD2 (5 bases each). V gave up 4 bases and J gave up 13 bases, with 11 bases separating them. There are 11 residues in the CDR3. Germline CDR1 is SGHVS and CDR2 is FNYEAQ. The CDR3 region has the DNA TGTGCCAGCAGCTCTACGGGACGGCAGTACTTC. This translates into CASSSTGRQYF.

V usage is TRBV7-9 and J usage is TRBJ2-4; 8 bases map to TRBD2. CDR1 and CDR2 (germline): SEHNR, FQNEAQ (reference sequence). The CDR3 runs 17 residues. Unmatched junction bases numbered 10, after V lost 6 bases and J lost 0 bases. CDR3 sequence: CASRIVAGSLAKNIQYF. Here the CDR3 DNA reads TGTGCCAGCAGAATAGTAGCGGGGAGCTTAGCCAAAAACATTCAGTACTTC. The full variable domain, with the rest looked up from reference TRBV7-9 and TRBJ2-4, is DTGVSQNPRHKITKRGQNVTFRCDPISEHNRLYWYRQTLGQGPEFLTYFQNEAQLEKSRLLSDRFSAERPKGSFSTLEIQRTEQGDSAMYLCASRIVAGSLAKNIQYFGAGTRLSVL.

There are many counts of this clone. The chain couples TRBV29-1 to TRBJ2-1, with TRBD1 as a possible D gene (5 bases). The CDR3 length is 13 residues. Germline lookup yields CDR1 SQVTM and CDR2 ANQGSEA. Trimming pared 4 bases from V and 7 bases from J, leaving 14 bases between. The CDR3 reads CSVGQPDLNEQFF. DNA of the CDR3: TGCAGCGTTGGACAGCCTGATTTAAATGAGCAGTTCTTC.

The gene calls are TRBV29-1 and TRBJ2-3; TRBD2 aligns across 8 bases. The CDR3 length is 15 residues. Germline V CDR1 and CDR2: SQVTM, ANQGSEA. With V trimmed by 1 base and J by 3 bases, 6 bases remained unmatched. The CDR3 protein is CSVEGAGGVTDTQYF. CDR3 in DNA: TGCAGCGTTGAAGGCGCGGGAGGCGTAACAGATACGCAGTATTTT.

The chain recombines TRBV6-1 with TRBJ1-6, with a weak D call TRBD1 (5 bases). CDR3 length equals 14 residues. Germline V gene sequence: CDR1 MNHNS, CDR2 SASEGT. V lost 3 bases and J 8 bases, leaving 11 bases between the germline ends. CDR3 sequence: CASSDQGEDSPLHF. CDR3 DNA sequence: TGTGCCAGCAGTGATCAGGGCGAGGATTCACCCCTCCACTTT.

The CDR3 loop is CASSVEARTIAETQYF. In DNA form, the CDR3 reads TGTGCCAGCAGCGTAGAGGCTAGAACTATCGCAGAGACCCAGTACTTC. J is TRBJ2-5 and V is TRBV9; no clear D gene. Looked up from germline, CDR1 is SGDLS and CDR2 is YYNGEE. The V end was cut by 0 bases, the J end by 4 bases, with 16 bases between. This CDR3 spans 16 amino acids.